The next 30 T cell receptor beta chains were all read from a single sample in a study of chemoradiotherapy in HPV16-positive cancers (dated by TCRdb to 2021 to 2024). The library was prepared using the immunoSEQ multiplex PCR assay. TCRdb limited this immuneACCESS table to in-frame rearrangements with V and J called. A share of clones is missing; checked studies link under half to unresolved V genes, and the rest is unexplained. In this sample the table shows roughly 34,000 clones, roughly 75% of which occur a single time. 3.8% of the sample is taken by the ten largest. This specimen was blood, taken from a patient who underwent chemoradiotherapy. The receptor source for this set is a human donor with HPV-associated anogenital cancer.

The J gene is TRBJ2-3, the V gene TRBV7-9; 10 bases match TRBD2. There are 18 residues in the CDR3. V was clipped by 5 bases and J by 2 bases; unmatched bases: 13. Germline loops: CDR1 SEHNR, CDR2 FQNEAQ (reference sequence). CDR3 region: CASSHRVGAGGHTDTQYF. CDR3 DNA sequence: TGTGCCAGCAGCCATCGGGTTGGAGCGGGGGGGCACACAGATACGCAGTATTTT. Looking up the rest from reference TRBV7-9 and TRBJ2-3 gives the full variable domain: DTGVSQNPRHKITKRGQNVTFRCDPISEHNRLYWYRQTLGQGPEFLTYFQNEAQLEKSRLLSDRFSAERPKGSFSTLEIQRTEQGDSAMYLCASSHRVGAGGHTDTQYFGPGTRLTVL.

The gene calls are TRBV6-5 and TRBJ1-1, with D tentatively TRBD1 (6 bases). The CDR3 loop spans 14 amino acids. V lost 1 base to trimming and J lost 6 bases, with 12 bases between them. Germline V lookup: CDR1 MNHEY, CDR2 SVGAGI. Here the CDR3 reads CASSYWGGEAEAFF. The CDR3 DNA follows: TGTGCCAGCAGTTACTGGGGGGGCGAAGCTGAAGCTTTCTTT.

The gene calls are TRBV7-2 and TRBJ1-5, with TRBD1 identical over 7 bases. Germline-derived CDR1 and CDR2 are SGHTA and FQGNSA. This CDR3 comprises 16 residues. The J segment lost 3 bases and the V segment lost 1 base, leaving 6 bases of the junction unmatched. CDR3 protein: CASSLEIGQVNQPQHF. As DNA, the CDR3 is TGTGCCAGCAGCTTAGAAATCGGACAGGTCAATCAGCCCCAGCATTTT.

The chain joins TRBV6-5 to TRBJ1-1; perhaps TRBD1 as D (5 bases). This CDR3 region has 15 residues. Germline V gives CDR1 MNHEY, CDR2 SVGAGI. V gave up 0 bases and J gave up 4 bases, with 12 bases separating them. CDR3 sequence: CASSYSKYGATEAFF. DNA for the CDR3: TGTGCCAGCAGTTACTCGAAATACGGGGCCACTGAAGCTTTCTTT.

This chain joins TRBV9 and TRBJ1-1; 7 nucleotides align to TRBD1. The CDR3 sequence is 14 residues long. CDR1 is SGDLS and CDR2 is YYNGEE in the germline V gene. After removal of 4 bases from V and 1 base from J, the junction contained 4 bases not matched to a gene. For the CDR3, the DNA is TGTGCCAGCAGCTCCCGGACAGGGAACACTGAAGCTTTCTTT. This codes for CASSSRTGNTEAFF.

The gene calls are TRBV10-2 and TRBJ2-7; TRBD2 agrees at 8 bases. The J segment lost 4 bases and the V segment lost 11 bases, leaving 7 bases of the junction unmatched. This CDR3 comprises 12 residues. Germline assignment: CDR1 WSHSY and CDR2 SAAADI. This CDR3 reads CAVSPGGYEQYF. CDR3 DNA sequence: TGCGCCGTAAGCCCGGGAGGGTACGAGCAGTACTTC.

The count of this clone is one. As DNA, the CDR3 is TGTGCCAGCAGCTTCGGGACAGGGGATGAAAAACTGTTTTTT. It encodes CASSFGTGDEKLFF. V is TRBV11-3 and J is TRBJ1-4, with TRBD1 matching 10 bases. V trimming: 3 bases; J trimming: 6 bases; junction bases outside the gene matches: 1. Germline CDR1 reads SGHNT; CDR2 reads YENEEA. The CDR3 is 14 residues long.

The gene calls are TRBV9 and TRBJ2-3; TRBD2 agrees at 7 bases. The J segment lost 2 bases and the V segment lost 4 bases, leaving 7 bases of the junction unmatched. Looked up from germline, CDR1 is SGDLS and CDR2 is YYNGEE. The CDR3 is 15 amino acids. CDR3 residues: CASSPTSVATDTQYF. CDR3 nucleotide sequence: TGTGCCAGCAGCCCAACTAGCGTTGCCACAGATACGCAGTATTTT.

This chain links TRBV5-1 with TRBJ1-4, with 7 nucleotides matching TRBD1. This CDR3 spans 16 amino acids. The germline CDR1 and CDR2 sequences are SGHRS and YFSETQ. J lost 0 bases, V lost 4 bases, and 6 bases had no gene match. The CDR3 here is CASSQGDSPTNEKLFF. The CDR3 DNA sequence: TGCGCCAGCAGCCAGGGGGACAGTCCAACTAATGAAAAACTGTTTTTT.

The J gene is TRBJ2-2, the V gene TRBV10-3, with D perhaps matching TRBD1 (6 bases). Trimming removed 9 bases at V and 2 bases at J, with 7 bases between. Germline lookup yields CDR1 ENHRY and CDR2 SYGVKD. The CDR3 sequence is 12 residues long. Here the CDR3 reads CAIGTNTGELFF. The CDR3 DNA sequence: TGTGCCATAGGGACAAACACCGGGGAGCTGTTTTTT.

The chain combines TRBV18 with TRBJ2-3; 14 nucleotides agree with TRBD2. Germline lookup yields CDR1 KGHSH and CDR2 LQKENI. The V gene end was trimmed by 6 bases and the J gene end by 4 bases; junction bases not matched to a gene: 6. The CDR3 is 16 residues long. The CDR3 reads CASSAGLAGGSDTQYF. The CDR3 DNA is TGTGCCAGCTCGGCCGGACTAGCGGGGGGATCAGATACGCAGTATTTT.

This clone was detected only once. The CDR3 nucleotides read TGTGCCAGCAAGAGCGTAAGAGGGGAAAAACTGTTTTTT. This codes for CASKSVRGEKLFF. The chain links TRBV2 to TRBJ1-4; D remains unclear. This CDR3 is 13 amino acids long. Trimming stripped 7 bases from V and 8 bases from J, with 14 bases between. In germline, CDR1 is SNHLY, CDR2 FYNNEI. The full variable domain, with the rest looked up from reference TRBV2 and TRBJ1-4, is EPEVTQTPSHQVTQMGQEVILRCVPISNHLYFYWYRQILGQKVEFLVSFYNNEISEKSEIFDDQFSVERPDGSNFTLKIRSTKLEDSAMYFCASKSVRGEKLFFGSGTQLSVL.

The V call is TRBV5-5, the J call TRBJ2-5; D is perhaps TRBD1 or TRBD2 (5 bases each). The CDR3 has 13 residues. V was pared by 4 bases and J by 5 bases, with 12 bases between. Germline V gives CDR1 SGHKS, CDR2 YYEKEE (reference sequence). CDR3 sequence: CASSPPGPETQYF. CDR3 DNA: TGTGCCAGCAGCCCCCCGGGGCCGGAGACCCAGTACTTC.

The genes are TRBV18 and TRBJ1-2; 7 bases are shared with TRBD1. V lost 3 bases, J lost 0 bases, and 7 bases stayed unmatched. Germline CDR1 reads KGHSH; CDR2 reads LQKENI. The CDR3 spans 16 residues. The CDR3 sequence is CASSPTGRRTNYGYTF. In DNA, the CDR3 is TGTGCCAGCTCACCGACAGGGAGGAGAACTAACTATGGCTACACCTTC. Based on the CDR3 plus reference TRBV18 and TRBJ1-2, the full variable domain is NAGVMQNPRHLVRRRGQEARLRCSPMKGHSHVYWYRQLPEEGLKFMVYLQKENIIDESGMPKERFSAEFPKEGPSILRIQQVVRGDSAAYFCASSPTGRRTNYGYTFGSGTRLTVV.

V gene TRBV5-1 combines with J gene TRBJ1-1; TRBD1 matches at 9 bases. Germline trimming cut 2 bases from V and 4 bases from J; bases unmatched to any gene: 6. This CDR3 contains 15 residues. CDR1 and CDR2 from the germline V gene are SGHRS and YFSETQ. The CDR3 region has the DNA TGCGCCAGCAGCTTTGGGACAGGGAGGAGCACTGAAGCTTTCTTT. It encodes CASSFGTGRSTEAFF.

This clone has only a few counts. The rearrangement joins TRBV6-1 to TRBJ1-1, with a weak D call TRBD1 (6 bases). CDR3 length equals 14 residues. The germline V gene has CDR1 MNHNS and CDR2 SASEGT. V dropped 2 bases and J dropped 0 bases, with 7 bases sitting between them. In nucleotides, the CDR3 is TGTGCCAGCAGTGAATGGGGGCTGAACACTGAAGCTTTCTTT. Residues: CASSEWGLNTEAFF.

The chain uses TRBV6-1 and TRBJ1-4; 7 bases align to TRBD1. Germline loops: CDR1 MNHNS, CDR2 SASEGT. The CDR3 sequence is 14 residues long. J lost 8 bases, V lost 8 bases, and 11 bases had no gene match. The CDR3 sequence is CASAIDRVVEKLFF. For the CDR3, the DNA is TGTGCCAGCGCGATAGACAGGGTAGTAGAAAAACTGTTTTTT.

The chain is built from TRBV27 and TRBJ1-2, with 10 bases fitting TRBD1. CDR1 and CDR2 (germline): MNHEY, SMNVEV (reference sequence). The V and J ends lost 5 bases and 7 bases, in that order; junction bases with no gene match: 7. CDR3 length: 14 amino acids. CDR3 in DNA: TGTGCCAGCAGTATACTCGGGACAGGGGCTGGCTACACCTTC. Residues: CASSILGTGAGYTF.

The chain combines TRBV13 with TRBJ2-5, with a weak D call TRBD2 (5 bases). The CDR3 contains 14 residues. Trimming stripped 3 bases from V and 7 bases from J, with 15 bases between. Germline CDR1 is PRHDT and CDR2 is FYEKMQ (reference sequence). The CDR3 region is CASSLFEGPRTQYF. The CDR3 DNA sequence: TGTGCCAGCAGCTTGTTTGAGGGCCCGAGGACCCAGTACTTC.

The V and J genes are TRBV6-1 and TRBJ1-4; 7 bases fit TRBD1. Germline V lookup: CDR1 MNHNS, CDR2 SASEGT. The CDR3 has 14 amino acids. Germline trimming cut 1 base from V and 8 bases from J; bases unmatched to any gene: 4. CDR3 in amino acids: CASSEGQGDEKLFF. The CDR3 DNA reads TGTGCCAGCAGTGAAGGTCAGGGGGACGAAAAACTGTTTTTT.

The rearrangement joins TRBV4-1 to TRBJ2-3; TRBD2 matches 13 bases. After removal of 4 bases from V and 4 bases from J, the junction contained 11 bases not matched to a gene. Germline lookup yields CDR1 MGHRA and CDR2 YSYEKL. This CDR3 contains 18 residues. CDR3 sequence reads: CASSPGLAGRGFADTQYF. The CDR3 bases are TGCGCCAGCAGCCCGGGACTAGCGGGGCGTGGGTTTGCAGATACGCAGTATTTT.

The chain has TRBV19 and TRBJ2-6; D may be TRBD1 (6 bases). The CDR3 runs 12 residues. V was cut by 4 bases and J by 12 bases, with 10 bases left in between. CDR1 LNHDA and CDR2 SQIVND come from the germline V gene (reference sequence). The CDR3, as DNA: TGTGCCAGTAGTACACAGGGTTCCGTCCTGACTTTC. Its translation is CASSTQGSVLTF. The variable domain in full, completed from reference TRBV19 and TRBJ2-6, reads DGGITQSPKYLFRKEGQNVTLSCEQNLNHDAMYWYRQDPGQGLRLIYYSQIVNDFQKGDIAEGYSVSREKKESFPLTVTSAQKNPTAFYLCASSTQGSVLTFGAGSRLTVL.

This chain uses TRBV5-1 with TRBJ1-5; D ambiguous. The CDR3 has 13 amino acids. The germline gives CDR1 SGHRS, CDR2 YFSETQ. Trimming took off 4 bases at V and 3 bases at J, with 8 bases between the two ends. CDR3 bases: TGCGCCAGCAGCCCCCTTCCCAATCAGCCCCAGCATTTT. As protein: CASSPLPNQPQHF.

The chain has TRBV9 and TRBJ2-7; tentative D call: TRBD2 (6 bases). Germline V gene lookup returns CDR1 SGDLS and CDR2 YYNGEE. The CDR3 has 16 residues. Trimming removed 0 bases from V and 4 bases from J, with 17 bases in between. The CDR3 DNA reads TGTGCCAGCAGCGTAGACGTAGCGGCGAACCAATACGAGCAGTACTTC. Translation: CASSVDVAANQYEQYF.

V is TRBV5-4 and J is TRBJ1-5; TRBD1 is a possible D gene (5 bases). The CDR3 has 15 residues. V lost 4 bases and J lost 4, with 15 bases in between. Germline assignment: CDR1 SGHNT and CDR2 YYREEE (reference sequence). CDR3 in DNA: TGTGCCAGCAGCCGGGACGGACGGACTAATCAGCCCCAGCATTTT. Residues: CASSRDGRTNQPQHF.

V gene TRBV19 combines with J gene TRBJ1-2; D perhaps matches TRBD1 (5 bases). Between the trimmed V and J ends, which lost 7 bases and 7 bases, there was a span of 16 bases. CDR1 and CDR2 from the germline V gene are LNHDA and SQIVND (reference sequence). This CDR3 is 13 amino acids long. This CDR3 reads CASTHSAGTGYTF. The CDR3 coding sequence is TGTGCCAGTACCCATAGCGCAGGGACTGGCTACACCTTC.

The table lists this clone with a count of one. This chain uses TRBV7-8 with TRBJ2-1, with 8 bases that match TRBD2. This CDR3 contains 19 residues. Per the germline V gene, CDR1 is SGHVS and CDR2 is FQNEAQ. V dropped 1 base and J dropped 0; count of bases not matched to a gene: 11. CDR3 residues: CASSLVSLPGGDSYNEQFF. CDR3 nucleotides: TGTGCCAGCAGCTTAGTGTCGTTGCCCGGGGGGGACTCCTACAATGAGCAGTTCTTC.

The rearrangement links TRBV18 to TRBJ1-1; 8 bases line up with TRBD1. Unmatched junction bases numbered 8, after V lost 5 bases and J lost 3 bases. There are 15 residues in the CDR3. Germline CDR1 is KGHSH and CDR2 is LQKENI. CDR3 region: CASSASGGFDTEAFF. DNA of the CDR3: TGTGCCAGCTCAGCGTCAGGGGGCTTCGACACTGAAGCTTTCTTT.

The chain couples TRBV2 to TRBJ2-7, with TRBD2 matching 13 bases. Per the germline V gene, CDR1 is SNHLY and CDR2 is FYNNEI. Trimming cost V 8 bases and J 0 bases; bases outside gene matches: 4. The CDR3 is 15 amino acids. The chain's CDR3 is CASGLAGAASYEQYF. For the CDR3, the DNA is TGTGCCAGCGGACTAGCGGGGGCCGCCTCCTACGAGCAGTACTTC.

The gene calls are TRBV18 and TRBJ2-2; no clear D gene. Germline values: CDR1 KGHSH, CDR2 LQKENI. The CDR3 totals 15 residues. V lost 2 bases and J 0 bases, leaving 7 bases between the germline ends. CDR3: CASSPKTANTGELFF. The CDR3 nucleotides read TGTGCCAGCTCACCAAAGACGGCGAACACCGGGGAGCTGTTTTTT. Complete variable domain (other parts from reference TRBV18 and TRBJ2-2): NAGVMQNPRHLVRRRGQEARLRCSPMKGHSHVYWYRQLPEEGLKFMVYLQKENIIDESGMPKERFSAEFPKEGPSILRIQQVVRGDSAAYFCASSPKTANTGELFFGEGSRLTVL.